Following are 4 T cell receptor beta chains from one sample sequenced in a study of OX40 agonist ivuxolimab in advanced cancers. Clones were read by immunoSEQ multiplex PCR, and TCRdb kept only the in-frame ones, dropping some. The sample contains 65,000 to 95,000 clones, about 90% of which appear only once. This sample comprised CD4+ or CD8+ T cells sorted from blood, obtained in a trial of the OX40 agonist ivuxolimab. The receptors derive from an adult with an advanced solid tumor such as melanoma, head and neck, liver or kidney cancer.

This chain connects TRBV7-6 to TRBJ2-1; 12 bases fit TRBD2. The CDR3 loop spans 16 amino acids. Germline-derived CDR1 and CDR2 are SGHVS and FNYEAQ. Trimming removed 5 bases from V and 6 bases from J; junction bases left unmatched: 8. Here the CDR3 DNA reads TGTGCCAGCAGCATAAACCTAGCGGGGGGGCCCAATGAGCAGTTCTTC. Encoded protein: CASSINLAGGPNEQFF.

The chain carries TRBV4-2 and TRBJ2-1, with TRBD2 matching over 7 bases. Germline V gene data show CDR1 as LGHNA and CDR2 as YNFKEQ. The CDR3 sequence is 16 residues long. V lost 1 base and J lost 3; bases outside the gene matches: 6. As DNA, the CDR3 is TGTGCCAGCAGCCAAGTGCAAGCGGGGAGCTACAATGAGCAGTTCTTC. This gives the protein CASSQVQAGSYNEQFF.

V and J are TRBV6-4 and TRBJ2-1, with D possibly matching TRBD1 (6 bases). This CDR3 contains 13 residues. Trimming cost V 7 bases and J 6 bases, with 13 bases left between them. CDR1 is MRHNA and CDR2 is SNTAGT in the germline V gene. DNA of the CDR3: TGTGCCAGCACCGTAGACAGGCCCAATGAGCAGTTCTTC. Translated: CASTVDRPNEQFF.

This clone was detected only a few times. V is TRBV2 and J is TRBJ2-3; 7 bases are shared with TRBD2. The germline V gene encodes CDR1 SNHLY and CDR2 FYNNEI. V lost 10 bases and J lost 0; bases outside the gene matches: 16. The CDR3 has 17 amino acids. CDR3 nucleotide sequence: TGTGCCACCCCACACGGCGCTAGCGGAATAAGCACAGATACGCAGTATTTT. This translates into CATPHGASGISTDTQYF.